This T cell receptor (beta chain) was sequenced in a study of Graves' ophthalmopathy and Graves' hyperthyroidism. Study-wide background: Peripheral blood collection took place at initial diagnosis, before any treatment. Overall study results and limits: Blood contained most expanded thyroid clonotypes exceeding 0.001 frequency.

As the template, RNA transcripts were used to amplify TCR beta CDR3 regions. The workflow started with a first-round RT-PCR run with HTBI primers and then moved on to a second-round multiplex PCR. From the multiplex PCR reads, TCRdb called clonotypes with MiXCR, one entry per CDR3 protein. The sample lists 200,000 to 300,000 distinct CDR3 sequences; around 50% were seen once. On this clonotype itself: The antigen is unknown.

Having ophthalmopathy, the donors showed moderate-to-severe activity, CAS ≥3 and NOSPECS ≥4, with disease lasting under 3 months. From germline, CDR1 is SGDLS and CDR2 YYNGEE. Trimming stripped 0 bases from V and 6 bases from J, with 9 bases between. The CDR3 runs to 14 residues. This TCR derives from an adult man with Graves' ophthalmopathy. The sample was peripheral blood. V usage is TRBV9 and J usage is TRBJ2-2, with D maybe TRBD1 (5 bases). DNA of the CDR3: TGTGCCAGCAGCGTAGTTTGGGGCCCCGGGGAGCTGTTTTTT. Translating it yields CASSVVWGPGELFF.